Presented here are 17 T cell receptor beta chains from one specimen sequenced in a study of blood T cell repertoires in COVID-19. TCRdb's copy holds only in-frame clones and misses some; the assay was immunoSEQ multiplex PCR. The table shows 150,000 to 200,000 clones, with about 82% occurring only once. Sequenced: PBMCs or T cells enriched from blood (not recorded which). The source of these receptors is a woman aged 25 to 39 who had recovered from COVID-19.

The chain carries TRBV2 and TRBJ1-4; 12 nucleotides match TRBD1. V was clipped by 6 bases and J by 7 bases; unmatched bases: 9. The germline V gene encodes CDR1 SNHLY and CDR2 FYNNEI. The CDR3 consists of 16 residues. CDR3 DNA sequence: TGTGCCAGCAGCACTGGGACAGGGGGCCAGGGTGAAAAACTGTTTTTT. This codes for CASSTGTGGQGEKLFF.

CDR3 in amino acids: CASSPNQKETQYF. CDR3 bases: TGTGCCAGCAGCCCCAACCAGAAAGAGACCCAGTACTTC. The chain joins TRBV9 to TRBJ2-5; D unclear. Germline CDR1 reads SGDLS; CDR2 reads YYNGEE. The CDR3 covers 13 residues. Trimming removed 4 bases from V and 3 bases from J, with 10 bases in between.

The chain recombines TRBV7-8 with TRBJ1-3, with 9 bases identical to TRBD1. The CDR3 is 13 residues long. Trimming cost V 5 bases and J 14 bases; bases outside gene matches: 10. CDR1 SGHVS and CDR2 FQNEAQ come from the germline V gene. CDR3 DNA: TGTGCCAGCAGCCTCCACCCGGGACAGGGTTTATATTTT. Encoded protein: CASSLHPGQGLYF.

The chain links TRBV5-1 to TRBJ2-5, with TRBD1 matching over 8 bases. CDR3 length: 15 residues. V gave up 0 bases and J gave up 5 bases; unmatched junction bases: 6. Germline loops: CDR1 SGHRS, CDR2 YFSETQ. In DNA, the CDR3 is TGCGCCAGCAGCTTGGGCCCAGGGGGCGGGGAGACCCAGTACTTC. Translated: CASSLGPGGGETQYF.

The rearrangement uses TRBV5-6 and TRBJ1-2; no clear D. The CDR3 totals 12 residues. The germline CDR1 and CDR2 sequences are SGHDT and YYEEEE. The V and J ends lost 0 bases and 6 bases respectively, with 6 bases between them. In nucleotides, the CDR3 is TGTGCCAGCAGCTTGGCCCGGGATGGCTACACCTTC. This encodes CASSLARDGYTF.

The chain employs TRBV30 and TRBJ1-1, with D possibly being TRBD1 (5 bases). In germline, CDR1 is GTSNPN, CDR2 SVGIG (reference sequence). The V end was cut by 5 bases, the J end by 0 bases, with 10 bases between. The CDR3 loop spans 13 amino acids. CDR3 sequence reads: CAWDSSMNTEAFF. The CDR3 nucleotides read TGTGCCTGGGACAGTTCTATGAACACTGAAGCTTTCTTT.

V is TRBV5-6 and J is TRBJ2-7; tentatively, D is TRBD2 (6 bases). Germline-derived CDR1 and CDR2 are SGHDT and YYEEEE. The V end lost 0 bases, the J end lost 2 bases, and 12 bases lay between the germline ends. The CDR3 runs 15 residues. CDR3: CASSLAGGNTYEQYF. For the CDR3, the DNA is TGTGCCAGCAGCTTGGCGGGCGGGAATACCTACGAGCAGTACTTC.

Here the CDR3 reads CASTTAVHEKLFF. DNA of the CDR3: TGTGCCAGCACCACGGCGGTTCATGAAAAACTGTTTTTT. V and J are TRBV2 and TRBJ1-4; unclear D gene. The CDR3 is made up of 13 amino acids. Germline values: CDR1 SNHLY, CDR2 FYNNEI. Trimming left V 7 bases short and J 6 bases short, with 12 bases between.

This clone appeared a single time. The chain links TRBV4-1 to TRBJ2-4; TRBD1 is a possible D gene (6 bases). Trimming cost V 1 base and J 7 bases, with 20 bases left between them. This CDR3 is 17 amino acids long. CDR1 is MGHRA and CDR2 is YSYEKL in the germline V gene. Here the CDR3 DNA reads TGCGCCAGCAGCCAAGCGAAAGGGACAAGGGAGATTAACATTCAGTACTTC. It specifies CASSQAKGTREINIQYF.

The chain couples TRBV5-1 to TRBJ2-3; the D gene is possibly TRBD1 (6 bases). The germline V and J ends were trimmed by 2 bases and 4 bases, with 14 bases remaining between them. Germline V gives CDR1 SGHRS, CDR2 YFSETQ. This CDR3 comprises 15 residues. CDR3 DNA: TGCGCCAGCAGCTTCCTTGGGGGCAGTTCAGATACGCAGTATTTT. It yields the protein CASSFLGGSSDTQYF.

CDR3 DNA: TGCGCCAGCAGCCAAGAGGGAGTCAGGGCAGGGGGGTCCGGGGAGCTGTTTTTT. Translated: CASSQEGVRAGGSGELFF. The rearrangement joins TRBV4-1 to TRBJ2-2; tentatively, D is TRBD1 (7 bases). Trimming took off 0 bases at V and 6 bases at J, with 20 bases between the two ends. Germline V lookup: CDR1 MGHRA, CDR2 YSYEKL. CDR3 length: 18 amino acids.

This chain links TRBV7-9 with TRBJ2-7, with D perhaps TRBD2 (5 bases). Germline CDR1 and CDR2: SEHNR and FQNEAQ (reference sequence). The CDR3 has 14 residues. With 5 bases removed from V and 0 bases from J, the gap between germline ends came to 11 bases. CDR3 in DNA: TGTGCCAGCAGCAAAGAGCGGTTCTCCTACGAGCAGTACTTC. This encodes CASSKERFSYEQYF.

The CDR3 loop reads CASSPPISVDSGNTIYF. CDR3 bases: TGTGCCAGCAGCCCGCCTATTTCGGTCGACTCTGGAAACACCATATATTTT. The chain combines TRBV7-9 with TRBJ1-3; D remains ambiguous. The CDR3 loop spans 17 amino acids. CDR1 is SEHNR and CDR2 is FQNEAQ in the germline V gene (reference sequence). V gave up 5 bases and J gave up 0 bases, with 17 bases separating them.

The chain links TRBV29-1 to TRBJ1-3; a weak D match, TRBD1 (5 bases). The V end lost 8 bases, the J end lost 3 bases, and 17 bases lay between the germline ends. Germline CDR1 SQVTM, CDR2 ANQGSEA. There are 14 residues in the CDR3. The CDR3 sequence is CSQTQGNYGNTIYF. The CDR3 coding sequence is TGCAGCCAAACGCAGGGTAATTATGGAAACACCATATATTTT.

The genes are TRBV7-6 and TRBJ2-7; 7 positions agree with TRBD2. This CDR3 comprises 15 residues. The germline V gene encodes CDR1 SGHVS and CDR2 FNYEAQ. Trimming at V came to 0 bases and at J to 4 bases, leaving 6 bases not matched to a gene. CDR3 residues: CASSLASGELYEQYF. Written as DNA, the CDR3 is TGTGCCAGCAGCTTAGCGAGCGGGGAACTTTACGAGCAGTACTTC.

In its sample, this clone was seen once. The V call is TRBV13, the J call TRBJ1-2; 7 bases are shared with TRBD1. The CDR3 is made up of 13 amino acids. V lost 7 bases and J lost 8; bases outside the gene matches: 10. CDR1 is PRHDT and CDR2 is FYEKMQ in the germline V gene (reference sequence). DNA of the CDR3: TGTGCCAGCACCGATGACAGGGCAGGCGGCTACACCTTC. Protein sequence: CASTDDRAGGYTF.

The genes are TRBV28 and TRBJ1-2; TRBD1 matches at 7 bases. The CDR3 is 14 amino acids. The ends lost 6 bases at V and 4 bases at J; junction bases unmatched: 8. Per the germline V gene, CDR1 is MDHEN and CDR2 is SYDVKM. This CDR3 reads CASRLTGNAYGYTF. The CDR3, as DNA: TGTGCCAGCAGACTGACAGGGAACGCCTATGGCTACACCTTC.